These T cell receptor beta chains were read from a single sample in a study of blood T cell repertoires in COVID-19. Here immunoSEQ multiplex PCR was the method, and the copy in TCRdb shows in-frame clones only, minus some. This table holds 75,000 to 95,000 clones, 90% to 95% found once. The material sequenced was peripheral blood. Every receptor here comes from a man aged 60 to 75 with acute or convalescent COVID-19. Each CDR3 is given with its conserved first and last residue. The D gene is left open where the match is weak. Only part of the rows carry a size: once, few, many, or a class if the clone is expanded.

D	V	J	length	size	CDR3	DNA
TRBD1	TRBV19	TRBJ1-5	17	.	CASARDREDRFRQPQHF	TGTGCCAGTGCCCGGGACAGGGAGGATCGTTTTCGTCAGCCCCAGCATTTT
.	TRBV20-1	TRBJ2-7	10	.	CSAMGGEQYF	TGCAGTGCTATGGGGGGAGAGCAGTACTTC
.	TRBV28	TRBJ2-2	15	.	CASSLVVADGGELFF	TGTGCCAGCAGTTTGGTAGTAGCAGATGGCGGGGAGCTGTTTTTT
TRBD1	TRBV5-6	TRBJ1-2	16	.	CASDRQGSQPFGGYTF	TGTGCCAGCGACAGACAGGGTTCTCAACCTTTCGGTGGCTACACCTTC
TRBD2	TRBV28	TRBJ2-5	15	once	CASSPLAGSRETQYF	TGTGCCAGCAGTCCCCTAGCGGGTTCCCGTGAGACCCAGTACTTC
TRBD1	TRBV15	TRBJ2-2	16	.	CATSIGSRGTTGELFF	TGTGCCACCAGCATAGGAAGCAGGGGGACCACCGGGGAGCTGTTTTTT
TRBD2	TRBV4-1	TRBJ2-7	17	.	CASSQFLAGDRRYEQYF	TGCGCCAGCAGCCAATTCCTAGCGGGAGACCGCCGGTACGAGCAGTACTTC
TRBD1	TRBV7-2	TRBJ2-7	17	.	CASSSGTGAFPRHEQYF	TGTGCCAGCAGCTCCGGGACAGGGGCCTTCCCCCGTCACGAGCAGTACTTC
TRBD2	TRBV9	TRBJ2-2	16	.	CASSASSGSRTGELFF	TGTGCCAGCAGCGCAAGTAGCGGGAGTCGTACCGGGGAGCTGTTTTTT
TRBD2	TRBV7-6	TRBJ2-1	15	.	CASSKGLAGGNEQFF	TGTGCCAGCAGCAAGGGACTAGCGGGAGGGAATGAGCAGTTCTTC
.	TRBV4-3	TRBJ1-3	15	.	CASSLGGDSGNTIYF	TGCGCCAGCAGCCTAGGTGGAGACTCTGGAAACACCATATATTTT
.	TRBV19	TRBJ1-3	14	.	CASTMGASGNTIYF	TGTGCCAGTACCATGGGGGCCTCTGGAAACACCATATATTTT
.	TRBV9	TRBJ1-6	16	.	CASSATGGREGSPLHF	TGTGCCAGCAGCGCGACGGGGGGTAGGGAGGGCTCACCCCTCCACTTT
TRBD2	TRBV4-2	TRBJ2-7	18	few	CASSLGLAGGRGSYEQYF	TGTGCCAGCAGCCTCGGACTAGCGGGAGGCAGGGGGTCCTACGAGCAGTACTTC
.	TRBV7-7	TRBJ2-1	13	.	CASSQGATGEQFF	TGTGCTAGCAGCCAAGGAGCTACGGGTGAGCAGTTCTTC
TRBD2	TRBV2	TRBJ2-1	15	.	CASSDLAGGFNEQFF	TGTGCCAGCAGTGACTTAGCGGGAGGGTTCAATGAGCAGTTCTTC
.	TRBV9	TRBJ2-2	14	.	CASSVEGDTGELFF	TGTGCCAGCAGCGTAGAAGGGGACACCGGGGAGCTGTTTTTT
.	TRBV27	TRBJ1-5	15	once	CASSLVSGSNQPQHF	TGTGCCAGCAGCCTAGTTAGCGGTAGCAATCAGCCCCAGCATTTT
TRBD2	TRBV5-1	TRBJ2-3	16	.	CASTVGAGVGTDTQYF	TGCGCCAGCACCGTCGGGGCGGGAGTGGGCACAGATACGCAGTATTTT
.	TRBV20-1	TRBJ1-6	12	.	CSASPRDSPLHF	TGCAGTGCTAGTCCCAGGGATTCACCCCTCCACTTT
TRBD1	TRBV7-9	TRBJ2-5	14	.	CASSSLTGEETQYF	TGTGCCAGCAGCTCTCTTACAGGGGAAGAGACCCAGTACTTC
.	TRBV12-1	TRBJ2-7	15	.	CASTFGPGRTYEQYF	TGTGCCAGCACCTTTGGGCCCGGGAGGACCTACGAGCAGTACTTC
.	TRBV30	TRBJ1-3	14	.	CAWSPGIGGNTIYF	TGTGCCTGGAGTCCAGGGATCGGGGGAAACACCATATATTTT
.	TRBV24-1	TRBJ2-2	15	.	CATSDASGFAGELFF	TGTGCCACCAGTGATGCCTCGGGGTTCGCCGGGGAGCTGTTTTTT
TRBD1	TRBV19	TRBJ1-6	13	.	CASTHRGNSPLHF	TGTGCCAGTACCCACAGGGGGAATTCACCCCTCCACTTT
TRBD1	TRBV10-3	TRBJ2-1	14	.	CAISPFNRGAEQFF	TGTGCCATCAGCCCATTCAACAGGGGAGCTGAGCAGTTCTTC
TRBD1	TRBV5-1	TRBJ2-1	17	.	CASSLAATGGGYNEQFF	TGCGCCAGCAGCTTGGCCGCGACAGGGGGCGGGTACAATGAGCAGTTCTTC
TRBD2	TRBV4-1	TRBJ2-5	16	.	CASSQGGVAGEETQYF	TGCGCCAGCAGCCAAGGAGGGGTAGCGGGAGAAGAGACCCAGTACTTC
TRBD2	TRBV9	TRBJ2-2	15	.	CASSVDSGDTGELFF	TGTGCCAGCAGCGTAGATAGCGGGGACACCGGGGAGCTGTTTTTT
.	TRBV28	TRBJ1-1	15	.	CASSQSQGMNTEAFF	TGTGCCAGCAGTCAAAGTCAGGGGATGAACACTGAAGCTTTCTTT
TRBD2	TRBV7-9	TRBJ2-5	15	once	CASSLVAGGRETQYF	TGTGCCAGCAGCTTAGTAGCGGGAGGCCGGGAGACCCAGTACTTC
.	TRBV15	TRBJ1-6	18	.	CATSRDLPGSSYNSPLHF	TGTGCCACCAGCAGAGATTTACCCGGGAGCTCCTATAATTCACCCCTCCACTTT
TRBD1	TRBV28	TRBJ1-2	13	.	CASKPGQGGGYTF	TGTGCCAGCAAACCGGGACAGGGTGGTGGCTACACCTTC
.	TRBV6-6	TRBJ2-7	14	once	CASSYSNEGYEQYF	TGTGCCAGCAGTTACTCGAACGAGGGATACGAGCAGTACTTC
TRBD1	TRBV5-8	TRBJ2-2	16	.	CASSRRDRSNTGELFF	TGTGCCAGCAGCCGCCGGGACAGGAGCAACACCGGGGAGCTGTTTTTT
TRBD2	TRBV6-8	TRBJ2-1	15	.	CASSYTRGEINEQFF	TGTGCCAGCAGTTACACCCGGGGGGAGATCAATGAGCAGTTCTTC
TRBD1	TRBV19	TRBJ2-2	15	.	CASSIRQGNTGELFF	TGTGCCAGTAGTATTCGACAGGGAAACACCGGGGAGCTGTTTTTT
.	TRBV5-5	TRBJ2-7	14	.	CASSHIGQPYEQYF	TGTGCCAGCAGCCATATAGGACAGCCCTACGAGCAGTACTTC
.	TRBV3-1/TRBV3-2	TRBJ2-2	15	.	CASSQAGGLPGELFF	TGTGCCAGCAGCCAAGCTGGGGGACTGCCCGGGGAGCTGTTTTTT
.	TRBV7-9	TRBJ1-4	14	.	CASSPDPAREKLFF	TGTGCCAGCAGCCCTGACCCAGCCAGGGAAAAACTGTTTTTT
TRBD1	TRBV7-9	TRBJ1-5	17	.	CASSFASGQGYDQPQHF	TGTGCCAGCAGCTTTGCCTCGGGACAGGGGTACGATCAGCCCCAGCATTTT
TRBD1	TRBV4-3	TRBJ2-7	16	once	CASSQLLTGEAYEQYF	TGCGCCAGCAGCCAGCTACTTACAGGGGAAGCCTACGAGCAGTACTTC
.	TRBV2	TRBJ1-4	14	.	CASSERSRIEKLFF	TGTGCCAGCAGTGAAAGGTCCAGGATTGAAAAACTGTTTTTT
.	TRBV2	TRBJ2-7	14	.	CASSEAGGVDEQYF	TGTGCCAGCAGTGAAGCTGGGGGCGTGGACGAGCAGTACTTC
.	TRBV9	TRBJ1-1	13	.	CASSVRGGAEAFF	TGTGCCAGCAGCGTAAGGGGTGGGGCTGAAGCTTTCTTT
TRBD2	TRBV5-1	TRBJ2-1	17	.	CASSSQPTSGSHNEQFF	TGCGCCAGCAGCTCCCAACCGACTAGCGGGAGCCACAATGAGCAGTTCTTC
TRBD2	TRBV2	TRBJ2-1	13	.	CASSDALSGRKIF	TGTGCCAGCAGTGACGCTCTGAGCGGGAGAAAGATCTTC
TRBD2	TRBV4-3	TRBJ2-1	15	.	CASSPTSGTYNEQFF	TGCGCCAGCAGCCCGACTAGCGGTACTTACAATGAGCAGTTCTTC
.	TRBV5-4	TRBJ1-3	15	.	CASSLGSGSGNTIYF	TGTGCCAGCAGCTTGGGAAGCGGCTCTGGAAACACCATATATTTT
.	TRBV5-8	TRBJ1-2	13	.	CASSFARRGSYTF	TGTGCCAGCAGCTTTGCTCGACGGGGGAGCTACACCTTC
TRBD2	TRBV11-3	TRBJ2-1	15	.	CASSARLAGSQEQFF	TGTGCCAGCAGCGCCCGACTAGCGGGATCGCAAGAGCAGTTCTTC
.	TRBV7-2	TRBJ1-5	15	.	CASSLVGGFNQPQHF	TGTGCCAGCAGCTTAGTGGGGGGGTTCAATCAGCCCCAGCATTTT
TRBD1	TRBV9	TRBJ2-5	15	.	CASSVGTGGRETQYF	TGTGCCAGCAGCGTAGGGACAGGGGGCCGGGAGACCCAGTACTTC
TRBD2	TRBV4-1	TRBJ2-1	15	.	CASSQDFTGGDEQFF	TGCGCCAGCAGCCAAGATTTTACGGGAGGGGATGAGCAGTTCTTC
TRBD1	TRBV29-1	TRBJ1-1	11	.	CSVRTGSEAFF	TGCAGCGTGCGGACAGGGAGTGAAGCTTTCTTT
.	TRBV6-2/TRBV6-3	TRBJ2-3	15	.	CASSYDRLNTDTQYF	TGTGCCAGCAGTTACGACAGGTTGAACACAGATACGCAGTATTTT